The next 22 T cell receptor beta chains were all read from a single sample in a study of T cell responses to AZD1222 COVID-19 vaccine. Generated by immunoSEQ multiplex PCR, the TCRdb table keeps only in-frame clones and is missing some. This sample has 95,000 to 150,000 clones; around 85% occur once, and the top ten carry approximately 6.6%. Sequenced material: peripheral blood, taken on day 0 of AZD1222 vaccination. The receptors were sampled from an adult in good health.

This chain connects TRBV5-4 to TRBJ2-3; D perhaps matches TRBD1 (6 bases). Germline V CDR1 and CDR2: SGHNT, YYREEE (reference sequence). This CDR3 is built from 14 residues. Trimming took 0 bases from V and 4 from J, leaving 9 bases between them. CDR3 amino acids: CASSLGTVPDTQYF. The CDR3 DNA reads TGTGCCAGCAGCTTGGGGACAGTACCAGATACGCAGTATTTT.

This clone has only a few counts. The V call is TRBV7-2, the J call TRBJ2-3; weak D call: TRBD2 (7 bases). Germline V gene lookup returns CDR1 SGHTA and CDR2 FQGNSA. The length of the CDR3 is 15 residues. V gave up 3 bases and J gave up 3 bases, with 13 bases separating them. The CDR3 DNA reads TGTGCCAGCAGCTTGGGGGGGGCCCGGACAGATACGCAGTATTTT. Its translation: CASSLGGARTDTQYF.

In nucleotides, the CDR3 is TGCGCCAGCAGCCAAGAGTCGGACGGTTACCCCTACGAGCAGTACTTC. Amino acid sequence: CASSQESDGYPYEQYF. The rearrangement links TRBV4-3 to TRBJ2-7; unclear D gene. Looked up from germline, CDR1 is LGHNA and CDR2 is YSLEER. There are 16 residues in the CDR3. Trimming removed 0 bases at V and 2 bases at J, with 14 bases between.

Here the CDR3 reads CASSQDRRTVGNQPQHF. CDR3 coding DNA: TGCGCCAGCAGCCAAGATCGGAGGACGGTCGGCAATCAGCCCCAGCATTTT. The V call is TRBV4-1, the J call TRBJ1-5; D is uncertain. CDR1 is MGHRA, CDR2 YSYEKL, per germline. The V end lost 0 bases, the J end lost 2 bases, and 14 bases lay between the germline ends. This CDR3 has 17 amino acids.

The J gene is TRBJ1-6, the V gene TRBV5-1; D ambiguous. CDR1 is SGHRS and CDR2 is YFSETQ in the germline V gene. The CDR3 sequence is 15 residues long. V lost 1 base and J lost 7, with 12 bases in between. This chain's CDR3 is CASSLYRRPNSPLHF. CDR3 in DNA: TGCGCCAGCAGCTTGTATAGGCGCCCGAATTCACCCCTCCACTTT.

For the CDR3, the DNA is TGTGCCAGTAGGGCTAGCGGGTGGATTCAAGAGACCCAGTACTTC. Protein: CASRASGWIQETQYF. The chain employs TRBV19 and TRBJ2-5; 8 positions agree with TRBD2. Germline V gene sequence: CDR1 LNHDA, CDR2 SQIVND (reference sequence). J lost 2 bases, V lost 6 bases, and 8 bases had no gene match. The CDR3 runs 15 residues.

V usage is TRBV18 and J usage is TRBJ1-4, with TRBD1 as a possible D gene (5 bases). V shed 2 bases and J shed 7 bases, with 14 bases lying between them. The germline V gene has CDR1 KGHSH and CDR2 LQKENI. This CDR3 has 15 amino acids. The CDR3 loop reads CASSPFKLQGEKLFF. CDR3 DNA sequence: TGTGCCAGCTCACCATTTAAACTCCAGGGTGAAAAACTGTTTTTT.

The rearrangement joins TRBV6-1 to TRBJ1-1, with a weak D call TRBD1 (5 bases). V was cut by 4 bases and J by 0 bases, with 18 bases left in between. Per the germline V gene, CDR1 is MNHNS and CDR2 is SASEGT. This CDR3 spans 17 amino acids. The CDR3 bases are TGTGCCAGCAGTGGAGAGACCCCGGGGCGGGTGAACACTGAAGCTTTCTTT. Translated: CASSGETPGRVNTEAFF.

The chain combines TRBV4-1 with TRBJ2-5; D ambiguous. This CDR3 has 13 amino acids. CDR1 and CDR2 (germline): MGHRA, YSYEKL. V lost 4 bases, J lost 5 bases, and 11 bases lay in between. CDR3 sequence: CASSREQLETQYF. The CDR3 region has the DNA TGCGCCAGCAGCCGAGAACAGCTGGAGACCCAGTACTTC.

The chain employs TRBV19 and TRBJ1-6; TRBD1 agrees at 11 bases. The CDR3 covers 16 residues. Unmatched junction bases numbered 11, after V lost 9 bases and J lost 7 bases. Germline CDR1 and CDR2: LNHDA and SQIVND (reference sequence). The CDR3 loop is CASKDRGRKDNSPLHF. In DNA, the CDR3 is TGTGCCAGCAAGGACAGGGGGCGTAAAGACAATTCACCCCTCCACTTT.

This clone was counted a few times. This sequence joins TRBV6-4 and TRBJ2-1, with 8 bases identical to TRBD2. Germline values: CDR1 MRHNA, CDR2 SNTAGT. There are 16 residues in the CDR3. V dropped 0 bases and J dropped 6; count of bases not matched to a gene: 7. The CDR3 loop reads CASSDSKTSEANEQFF. For the CDR3, the DNA is TGTGCCAGCAGTGACTCGAAGACTAGCGAGGCCAATGAGCAGTTCTTC.

This chain connects TRBV27 to TRBJ2-7; TRBD2 matches 8 bases. The CDR3 runs 17 residues. After removal of 3 bases from V and 2 bases from J, the junction contained 12 bases not matched to a gene. CDR1 MNHEY and CDR2 SMNVEV come from the germline V gene (reference sequence). The CDR3 loop is CASSFSSGGGIPYEQYF. CDR3 DNA: TGTGCCAGCAGTTTCTCCTCAGGCGGGGGGATCCCCTACGAGCAGTACTTC.

The chain joins TRBV9 to TRBJ2-3, with D tentatively TRBD2 (6 bases). The V gene lost 2 bases and the J gene lost 14 bases, with 18 bases spanning the gap. There are 13 residues in the CDR3. Germline values: CDR1 SGDLS, CDR2 YYNGEE. CDR3 sequence: CASSVIGGERVYF. As DNA, the CDR3 is TGTGCCAGCAGCGTTATTGGGGGTGAGCGGGTGTATTTT.

The rearrangement uses TRBV6-5 and TRBJ2-7; 7 bases match TRBD1. Germline trimming cut 5 bases from V and 3 bases from J; bases unmatched to any gene: 7. The CDR3 totals 14 residues. Germline CDR1 and CDR2: MNHEY and SVGAGI. The CDR3, as DNA: TGTGCCAGCAGTCCGACAGGGTCTAACTACGAGCAGTACTTC. Protein sequence: CASSPTGSNYEQYF.

The J gene is TRBJ2-7, the V gene TRBV4-3; a weak D match, TRBD1 (6 bases). The ends were cut back, 3 bases at V and 4 bases at J, with 13 bases in the middle. The CDR3 spans 14 residues. Germline CDR1 reads LGHNA; CDR2 reads YSLEER. CDR3 DNA sequence: TGCGCCAGCAGCCAGGCCACAGGGAAGTACGAGCAGTACTTC. Its protein is CASSQATGKYEQYF.

The chain employs TRBV12-3 or TRBV12-4 and TRBJ2-7; the D is unclear. Trimming took 6 bases from V and 4 from J, leaving 13 bases between them. This CDR3 has 13 amino acids. The CDR3 protein is CASSRNDPYEQYF. The CDR3, as DNA: TGTGCCAGCAGCCGAAACGACCCGTACGAGCAGTACTTC.

The chain uses TRBV9 and TRBJ2-7, with D possibly called TRBD1 or TRBD2 (7 bases each). Between the trimmed V and J ends, which lost 0 bases and 6 bases, there was a span of 16 bases. Germline V gene data show CDR1 as SGDLS and CDR2 as YYNGEE. The CDR3 extends over 15 amino acids. CDR3 nucleotide sequence: TGTGCCAGCAGCGTAGGGCCCCAGGGGGGGAGCGAGCAGTACTTC. Amino acid sequence: CASSVGPQGGSEQYF.

The CDR3, as DNA: TGTGCCAGCAGTCGCCGGGGGGGGCAGAACTATGGCTACACCTTC. Residues: CASSRRGGQNYGYTF. The chain employs TRBV6-1 and TRBJ1-2; TRBD1 is a possible D gene (6 bases). Per germline, CDR1 MNHNS and CDR2 SASEGT. This CDR3 is built from 15 residues. V shed 5 bases and J shed 2 bases, with 15 bases lying between them.

The chain has TRBV28 and TRBJ1-5; no clear D gene. The V gene's germline CDR1 is MDHEN and CDR2 SYDVKM. This CDR3 is 19 amino acids long. The V end lost 5 bases, the J end lost 0 bases, and 23 bases lay between the germline ends. CDR3 in amino acids: CASSPGYLRRSHSNQPQHF. The CDR3 coding sequence is TGTGCCAGCAGTCCCGGGTATCTAAGGCGGAGCCATAGCAATCAGCCCCAGCATTTT.

The chain joins TRBV27 to TRBJ1-2, with no clear D. The CDR3 length is 14 residues. CDR1 MNHEY and CDR2 SMNVEV come from the germline V gene (reference sequence). V lost 4 bases and J lost 8, with 17 bases in between. CDR3 loop: CASSSPLRHGGYTF. DNA of the CDR3: TGTGCCAGCAGTTCCCCCCTCCGACACGGCGGCTACACCTTC.

The chain has TRBV6-5 and TRBJ1-1; tentatively, D is TRBD1 (5 bases). The CDR3 totals 13 residues. CDR1 and CDR2 (germline): MNHEY, SVGAGI. Trimming removed 6 bases at V and 2 bases at J, with 10 bases between. This chain's CDR3 is CASRRTLNTEAFF. CDR3 sequence (DNA): TGTGCCAGCAGACGGACACTTAACACTGAAGCTTTCTTT.

The chain is built from TRBV13 and TRBJ1-1; no reliable D call. The CDR3 covers 11 residues. CDR1 PRHDT and CDR2 FYEKMQ come from the germline V gene (reference sequence). The V and J ends lost 10 bases and 5 bases respectively, with 11 bases between them. CDR3 DNA: TGTGCCACCCATCGTGGGACTGAAGCTTTCTTT. This codes for CATHRGTEAFF. The variable domain in full, with the rest retrieved from reference TRBV13 and TRBJ1-1, is AAGVIQSPRHLIKEKRETATLKCYPIPRHDTVYWYQQGPGQDPQFLISFYEKMQSDKGSIPDRFSAQQFSDYHSELNMSSLELGDSALYFCATHRGTEAFFGQGTRLTVV.